This T cell receptor beta chain was retrieved from a study of beta chain features in type 1 diabetes. It was one heparinised blood draw, averaging around 100 mL, that each donor gave. Sorting with CD45RO/CCR7/CD25/CD127/CD95/CD27 yielded naive, central memory, regulatory and stem-like memory CD4+ cells. Notes on this clone: Antigen: not known.

Per germline, CDR1 MNHNY and CDR2 SVGAGI (reference sequence). V trimming: 5 bases; J trimming: 3 bases; junction bases outside the gene matches: 4. The CDR3 totals 15 residues. Reverse transcribing all isolated RNA meant expressed TCRB transcripts were sequenced. The method was immunoSEQ multiplex PCR; TCRdb's version includes in-frame clones alone and lacks a portion of them. The sample has over 150,000 clones, over 9% seen once. Findings and caveats of the study: The study found moderately but significantly shorter TCRB CDR3s in all four CD4+ subsets of Type 1 diabetes patients. Naive, central memory and Treg TCRB repertoires seemed to resemble each other more closely in patients than they did in healthy donors.

Specimen: central memory CD4+ T cells from blood. The TCR originated in a man aged 25 to 40 with type 1 diabetes. This sequence joins TRBV6-6 and TRBJ2-3; TRBD1 agrees at 11 bases. The CDR3 nucleotides read TGTGCCAGCAGTACCCGGGACAGGGGGACAGATACGCAGTATTTT. Translated, it gives CASSTRDRGTDTQYF.